The source of this T cell receptor (beta chain) is a study of blood T cell repertoires in COVID-19. At the level of the study: Nucleic acid was either cDNA or gDNA, and it came from T cells, B-cell-depleted T cells, or PBMCs.

This CDR3 region has 18 residues. Germline V gene sequence: CDR1 KGHSH, CDR2 LQKENI. Losses at the gene ends were 1 base for V and 3 bases for J; bases not matched to a gene: 8. The assay was immunoSEQ multiplex PCR, and TCRdb's table has in-frame clones only and misses some. The sample lists 150,000 to 200,000 clones; roughly 90% were seen once. The receptor comes from a man in his forties with acute or convalescent COVID-19. Sequences were obtained from peripheral blood. V is TRBV18 and J is TRBJ2-6; 8 bases align to TRBD1. This CDR3 reads CASSPLPDRAYGANVLTF. As DNA, the CDR3 is TGTGCCAGCTCACCACTCCCGGACAGGGCGTATGGGGCCAACGTCCTGACTTTC.